These 19 T cell receptor beta chains share one sample of origin, sequenced in a study of blood T cell repertoires in COVID-19 (dated by TCRdb to 2020 to 2022). Library preparation employed the immunoSEQ multiplex PCR assay. TCRdb took over this immuneACCESS table, retaining in-frame rearrangements with V and J assigned. Such tables are incomplete; in checked studies, under half of the missing clones stem from an unresolved V gene, and the remainder is unexplained. The sample contains over 150,000 clones, around 85% of them found a single time. Approximately 8% of the sample goes to the ten largest clones. Sequencing was performed on peripheral blood. The receptors here all came from a woman older than 75 with COVID-19, enrolled during active disease.

Only one count was recorded for this clone. The CDR3 loop is CASSAYEQYF. CDR3 bases: TGTGCCAGCAGCGCCTACGAGCAGTACTTC. The chain is built from TRBV2 and TRBJ2-7; D gene ambiguous. CDR1 is SNHLY and CDR2 is FYNNEI in the germline V gene. The CDR3 has 10 residues. The V and J ends lost 6 bases and 2 bases respectively, with 2 bases between them.

CDR3 sequence: CASSQVPAGPLYEQYF. The CDR3 DNA reads TGCGCCAGCAGCCAAGTGCCAGCGGGACCTCTCTACGAGCAGTACTTC. The chain couples TRBV4-1 to TRBJ2-7, with 7 bases aligning to TRBD2. Germline loops: CDR1 MGHRA, CDR2 YSYEKL. The V and J ends lost 1 base and 3 bases, in that order; junction bases with no gene match: 9. The CDR3 sequence is 16 residues long.

This clone was observed once. The rearrangement joins TRBV7-9 to TRBJ2-1; a weak D match, TRBD1 (5 bases). V shed 1 base and J shed 8 bases, with 9 bases lying between them. CDR3 length: 13 residues. The germline CDR1 and CDR2 sequences are SEHNR and FQNEAQ (reference sequence). The CDR3 nucleotides are TGTGCCAGCAGCTTAGTAGGGGCTGATGAGCAGTTCTTC. Protein: CASSLVGADEQFF.

The chain has TRBV7-5 and TRBJ2-1; the table's D call of TRBD2 was not tested on the DNA. TRBV7-5 is a pseudogene segment. This CDR3 contains 16 residues. The CDR3 spells CVRSLTSGSSYNEQFF. CDR3 nucleotides: TGTGTCAGAAGCTTGACTAGCGGGAGTTCGTACAATGAGCAGTTCTTC.

The V gene is TRBV19, the J gene TRBJ1-2; possibly TRBD1 for D (6 bases). There are 15 residues in the CDR3. Germline CDR1 LNHDA, CDR2 SQIVND (reference sequence). Trimming cost V 0 bases and J 4 bases, with 12 bases left between them. The CDR3 sequence: CASSIDLQGPYGYTF. Written as DNA, the CDR3 is TGTGCCAGTAGTATAGATCTTCAGGGGCCCTATGGCTACACCTTC.

The V gene is TRBV5-1, the J gene TRBJ2-2, with TRBD1 as a possible D gene (6 bases). Germline V gene data show CDR1 as SGHRS and CDR2 as YFSETQ. Trimming pared 3 bases from V and 5 bases from J, leaving 11 bases between. The CDR3 is 14 residues long. The CDR3 reads CASSSQGRTGELFF. CDR3 in DNA: TGCGCCAGCAGCTCACAGGGACGGACCGGGGAGCTGTTTTTT.

The chain joins TRBV28 to TRBJ2-7; D may be TRBD2 (6 bases). The CDR3 extends over 15 amino acids. Germline values: CDR1 MDHEN, CDR2 SYDVKM. Trimming stripped 5 bases from V and 2 bases from J, with 16 bases between. The chain's CDR3 is CASSGGRTRAYEQYF. The CDR3 nucleotides are TGTGCCAGCAGTGGGGGGAGGACTCGGGCCTACGAGCAGTACTTC.

The chain couples TRBV28 to TRBJ1-5, with D possibly TRBD1 on 6 matching bases. Germline CDR1 reads MDHEN; CDR2 reads SYDVKM. The germline V and J ends were trimmed by 5 bases and 3 bases, with 17 bases remaining between them. The CDR3 consists of 16 residues. The CDR3 region is CASSTRAGDTNQPQHF. The CDR3 DNA follows: TGTGCCAGCAGTACCCGGGCAGGGGATACCAATCAGCCCCAGCATTTT.

The chain combines TRBV7-6 with TRBJ2-2; TRBD1 might be the D (6 bases). Trimming took off 4 bases at V and 4 bases at J, with 16 bases between the two ends. The CDR3 is 16 amino acids. Per germline, CDR1 SGHVS and CDR2 FNYEAQ. As DNA, the CDR3 is TGTGCCAGCAGCTCCCGATACAGGGAACGCACCGGGGAGCTGTTTTTT. This encodes CASSSRYRERTGELFF.

The rearrangement uses TRBV27 and TRBJ2-5, with D maybe TRBD2 (5 bases). The CDR3 loop spans 13 amino acids. Germline loops: CDR1 MNHEY, CDR2 SMNVEV (reference sequence). Trimming cost V 3 bases and J 2 bases, with 7 bases left between them. Written as DNA, the CDR3 is TGTGCCAGCAGTTTCAAGCGGCAAGAGACCCAGTACTTC. It specifies CASSFKRQETQYF.

This clone showed up just once. This chain joins TRBV6-5 and TRBJ1-2, with 9 bases matching TRBD1. V dropped 6 bases and J dropped 6; count of bases not matched to a gene: 5. Germline lookup yields CDR1 MNHEY and CDR2 SVGAGI. There are 13 residues in the CDR3. DNA for the CDR3: TGTGCCAGCAGGGGGACAGGGTTTCATGGCTACACCTTC. It translates to CASRGTGFHGYTF.

The CDR3 DNA follows: TGTGCCAGCAGTTTATGGAGGAACAGGGATACTGAAGCTTTCTTT. The encoded protein is CASSLWRNRDTEAFF. The chain joins TRBV28 to TRBJ1-1; D is possibly TRBD1 (6 bases). This CDR3 is built from 15 residues. V was pared by 0 bases and J by 5 bases, with 13 bases between. Germline lookup yields CDR1 MDHEN and CDR2 SYDVKM.

The rearrangement links TRBV18 to TRBJ1-1, with 9 positions matching TRBD1. From germline, CDR1 is KGHSH and CDR2 LQKENI. The V segment lost 1 base and the J segment 5 bases; nucleotides outside the gene matches: 5. CDR3 length: 15 amino acids. CDR3 nucleotides: TGTGCCAGCTCACCACTAGGTGGGACAGGGACTGAAGCTTTCTTT. It encodes CASSPLGGTGTEAFF.

The chain combines TRBV4-1 with TRBJ1-3; D is unclear. This CDR3 has 18 amino acids. The V gene's germline CDR1 is MGHRA and CDR2 YSYEKL. The V end was cut by 0 bases, the J end by 2 bases, with 17 bases between. CDR3 nucleotides: TGCGCCAGCAGCCAAGATTCTTCGGGTTTAGTCCCTGGAAACACCATATATTTT. This codes for CASSQDSSGLVPGNTIYF.

The V call is TRBV3-1 (or the pseudogene TRBV3-2), the J call TRBJ1-1, with D perhaps TRBD1 (5 bases). CDR1 is LGHDT and CDR2 is YNNKEL in the germline V gene (reference sequence). V was clipped by 4 bases and J by 4 bases, with 22 bases between them. The CDR3 has 17 residues. The CDR3 sequence: CASSPRSGGTLGTEAFF. The DNA of the CDR3 is TGTGCCAGCAGCCCACGGTCGGGGGGGACCTTGGGCACTGAAGCTTTCTTT.

The V and J genes are TRBV27 and TRBJ2-7; 10 nucleotides align to TRBD1. Germline CDR1 is MNHEY and CDR2 is SMNVEV (reference sequence). CDR3 length: 15 amino acids. V shed 4 bases and J 3 bases; nucleotides not matched to a gene: 6. CDR3: CASSYTGQGHYEQYF. The CDR3 coding sequence is TGTGCCAGCAGTTATACGGGACAGGGGCACTACGAGCAGTACTTC.

The chain carries TRBV20-1 and TRBJ1-2; D is ambiguous. In germline, CDR1 is DFQATT, CDR2 SNEGSKA (reference sequence). Trimming stripped 6 bases from V and 3 bases from J, with 8 bases between. The CDR3 is 11 residues long. The chain's CDR3 is CSAEQYYGYTF. The CDR3 DNA follows: TGCAGTGCAGAACAGTACTATGGCTACACCTTC.

This sequence joins TRBV9 and TRBJ2-1, with D tentatively TRBD2 (6 bases). The germline V gene encodes CDR1 SGDLS and CDR2 YYNGEE. The CDR3 extends over 15 amino acids. V lost 2 bases to trimming and J lost 2 bases, with 11 bases between them. CDR3 sequence (DNA): TGTGCCAGCAGCGTTGGGACTGGGCCCTACAATGAGCAGTTCTTC. It codes for CASSVGTGPYNEQFF.

The chain employs TRBV5-1 and TRBJ2-5; 10 bases line up with TRBD1. The V and J ends lost 4 bases and 4 bases, in that order; junction bases with no gene match: 4. CDR3 length: 14 residues. Germline assignment: CDR1 SGHRS and CDR2 YFSETQ. The DNA for the CDR3 is TGCGCCAGCAGCACGGGACAGGGGAGAGAGACCCAGTACTTC. Its translation: CASSTGQGRETQYF. Variable domain in full (rest from reference TRBV5-1 and TRBJ2-5): KAGVTQTPRYLIKTRGQQVTLSCSPISGHRSVSWYQQTPGQGLQFLFEYFSETQRNKGNFPGRFSGRQFSNSRSEMNVSTLELGDSALYLCASSTGQGRETQYFGPGTRLLVL.